This T cell receptor beta chain was observed in a study of blood T cell repertoires in COVID-19 (dated by TCRdb to 2018 to 2021). In the study overall: Samples from collaborators originated in the United States, Italy and Spain and spanned both the acute and convalescent phases of COVID-19. The material from the prospective study consisted of cDNA or gDNA derived from T cells, B-cell-depleted T cells, or PBMCs. The dataset comprised deeply sampled blood TCRbeta repertoires from subjects exposed to, actively infected with, or recovered from COVID-19. A freely available public database, intended as a resource for researchers studying the immune response to SARS-CoV-2, is where the repertoires were released. Samples were obtained from the ongoing ImmuneRACE study (first 160 participants) and from 1,000 to 1,500 subjects provided by 6 global collaborators. A de-identified subject ID, COVID-19 status, age in years and sex were almost always included in the sample metadata. Where available, HLA class I and class II types were obtained from metadata supplied by the sample provider rather than from assay-based typing. Broad study findings and their caveats: Clinical and demographic metadata were provided uncurated, with the amount varying by source and participant.

In Seattle, one collaborating source enrolled patients while the infection was active and tracked those patients longitudinally over the course of disease. Whole blood was collected in K2EDTA tubes by collaborating institutions according to the institutions' own protocols. Collaborator samples were shipped for TCRbeta analysis as frozen whole blood, isolated PBMCs, or DNA extracted from either sample type. This clone was seen only once. Which antigen it targets is not known. No clone much larger than this one lies a single base away; base qualities are absent. The immunoSEQ Assay, a bias-controlled multiplex PCR, was used to amplify TCRbeta CDR3 regions from genomic DNA. For the original study's pipeline: The number of nucleated cells in each sample was estimated from the amplification of reference gene primers within the assay. To quantify the absolute abundance of each unique TCRbeta CDR3 rearrangement, sequence reads were collapsed and filtered. For each sample, productive Simpson clonality was calculated as the square root of Simpson's diversity index across productive rearrangements. In its TCRdb copy, this immuneACCESS table keeps in-frame sequences only and misses some clones. Where compared with another copy, unresolved V genes explain less than half of these, and the others have no known cause. The D gene and trimming were derived from the DNA, and the V and J assignments and clone size from that table. The sample table contains roughly 170,000 clones; only one count was recorded for about 83% of them. Around 13% of the sample is in the top ten clones.

Spanning cysteine to phenylalanine, the CDR3 consists of 12 amino acids. The CDR3 DNA has 36 bases and is translated from base 1. As encoded in the germline V gene, CDR1 is SQVTM while CDR2 is ANQGSEA. The germline V and J ends show losses of 5 bases and 3 bases respectively, and no gene match explains 1 base of the junction. Source material: peripheral blood. The sequence is built from TRBV29-1 and TRBJ2-3; a stretch of 8 junction bases matches TRBD2. This receptor was obtained from a woman in her 70s with COVID-19, enrolled during active disease. The CDR3 is CSVSSGTDTQYF. In nucleotides, the sequence is TGCAGCGTTTCTAGCGGGACAGATACGCAGTATTTT.